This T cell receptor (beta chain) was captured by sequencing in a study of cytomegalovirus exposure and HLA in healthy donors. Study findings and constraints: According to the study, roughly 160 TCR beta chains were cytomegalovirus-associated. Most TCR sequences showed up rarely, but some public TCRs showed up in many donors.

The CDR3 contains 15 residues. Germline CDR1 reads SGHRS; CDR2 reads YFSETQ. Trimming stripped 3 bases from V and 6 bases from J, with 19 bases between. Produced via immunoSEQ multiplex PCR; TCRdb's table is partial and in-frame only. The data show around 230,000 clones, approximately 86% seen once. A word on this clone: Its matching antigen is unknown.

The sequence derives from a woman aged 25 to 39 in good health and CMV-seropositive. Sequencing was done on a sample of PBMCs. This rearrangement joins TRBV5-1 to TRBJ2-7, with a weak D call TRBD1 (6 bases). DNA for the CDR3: TGCGCCAGCAGCTCCACAGACAACAGGGTTCGCGAGCAGTACTTC. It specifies CASSSTDNRVREQYF.